The 16 T cell receptor beta chains below were found in one sample sequenced in a study of cytomegalovirus exposure and HLA in healthy donors. Assay: immunoSEQ multiplex PCR; the TCRdb copy retains only in-frame clones and omits some. This sample has about 160,000 clones; approximately 89% occur once, and the top ten carry approximately 10%. The sample consisted of PBMCs. All receptors derive from a woman between 18 and 30 years old in good health and CMV-seropositive.

This chain uses TRBV9 with TRBJ2-7; 7 nucleotides line up with TRBD1. Unmatched junction bases numbered 5, after V lost 3 bases and J lost 2 bases. CDR3 length equals 14 residues. Germline V lookup: CDR1 SGDLS, CDR2 YYNGEE. The DNA for the CDR3 is TGTGCCAGCAGCGGCCGGGACAGCACCTACGAGCAGTACTTC. Translated: CASSGRDSTYEQYF. The whole variable domain, remainder taken from reference TRBV9 and TRBJ2-7, is DSGVTQTPKHLITATGQRVTLRCSPRSGDLSVYWYQQSLDQGLQFLIQYYNGEERAKGNILERFSAQQFPDLHSELNLSSLELGDSALYFCASSGRDSTYEQYFGPGTRLTVT.

The rearrangement links TRBV7-8 to TRBJ2-1; 8 nucleotides agree with TRBD2. Germline assignment: CDR1 SGHVS and CDR2 FQNEAQ. V shed 0 bases, J shed 5 bases, and the junction held 12 bases outside the gene matches. The CDR3 totals 18 residues. CDR3 bases: TGTGCCAGCAGCTTAGCGTCTTTTTATCGAGCGGGAGACAATGAGCAGTTCTTC. Translating gives CASSLASFYRAGDNEQFF. The variable domain in full, with the rest retrieved from reference TRBV7-8 and TRBJ2-1, is GAGVSQSPRYKVAKRGQDVALRCDPISGHVSLFWYQQALGQGPEFLTYFQNEAQLDKSGLPSDRFFAERPEGSVSTLKIQRTQQEDSAVYLCASSLASFYRAGDNEQFFGPGTRLTVL.

This clone was counted a single time. The chain is built from TRBV15 and TRBJ2-3; D is perhaps TRBD1 (6 bases). The CDR3 consists of 13 residues. Looked up from germline, CDR1 is LNHNV and CDR2 is YYDKDF (reference sequence). The V gene lost 5 bases and the J gene lost 4 bases, with 10 bases spanning the gap. DNA for the CDR3: TGTGCCACCAGCCCGAGACAGGCAGATACGCAGTATTTT. This gives the protein CATSPRQADTQYF.

The V and J genes are TRBV5-1 and TRBJ2-7; D might be TRBD2 (5 bases). V was cut by 4 bases and J by 3 bases, with 17 bases left in between. Germline assignment: CDR1 SGHRS and CDR2 YFSETQ. The CDR3 runs to 15 residues. The DNA of the CDR3 is TGCGCCAGCAGCCCCTCGGGTAGCGCGGGCTACGAGCAGTACTTC. It is translated as CASSPSGSAGYEQYF.

V is TRBV18 and J is TRBJ1-3; D is ambiguous. With 2 bases removed from V and 4 bases from J, the gap between germline ends came to 9 bases. Germline V gene data show CDR1 as KGHSH and CDR2 as LQKENI. CDR3 size: 14 residues. The CDR3 loop is CASSPGPVGNTIYF. The DNA for the CDR3 is TGTGCCAGCTCACCAGGTCCAGTAGGAAACACCATATATTTT.

V usage is TRBV27 and J usage is TRBJ2-1; tentative D call: TRBD1 (5 bases). Looked up from germline, CDR1 is MNHEY and CDR2 is SMNVEV (reference sequence). CDR3 size: 15 residues. V gave up 6 bases and J gave up 4 bases, with 16 bases separating them. The CDR3 sequence: CASRARQNNYNEQFF. CDR3 DNA sequence: TGTGCCAGCAGGGCCCGACAGAACAATTACAATGAGCAGTTCTTC.

This clone was seen a single time. V is TRBV30 and J is TRBJ2-4, with D perhaps TRBD2 (5 bases). This CDR3 is 11 amino acids long. V was clipped by 8 bases and J by 5 bases, with 10 bases between them. In germline, CDR1 is GTSNPN, CDR2 SVGIG (reference sequence). The CDR3: CALRRENIQYF. In DNA, the CDR3 is TGTGCCCTCCGGCGGGAAAACATTCAGTACTTC.

This sequence joins TRBV19 and TRBJ1-1; D unclear. CDR1 LNHDA and CDR2 SQIVND come from the germline V gene (reference sequence). The CDR3 is 14 residues long. The V gene lost 1 base and the J gene lost 2 bases, with 8 bases spanning the gap. CDR3 protein: CASSIVPVNTEAFF. For the CDR3, the DNA is TGTGCCAGTAGTATAGTACCAGTAAACACTGAAGCTTTCTTT. The full variable domain, completed using reference TRBV19 and TRBJ1-1, is DGGITQSPKYLFRKEGQNVTLSCEQNLNHDAMYWYRQDPGQGLRLIYYSQIVNDFQKGDIAEGYSVSREKKESFPLTVTSAQKNPTAFYLCASSIVPVNTEAFFGQGTRLTVV.

This clone was seen at least ten times. The V and J genes are TRBV12-5 and TRBJ1-5; no definite D call. The CDR3 is 18 residues long. The V and J ends lost 1 base and 3 bases respectively, with 19 bases between them. Germline-derived CDR1 and CDR2 are LGHNT and FRNRAP. The CDR3 sequence is CASGLAFLLSAPNQPQHF. As DNA, the CDR3 is TGTGCTAGTGGTTTGGCATTCCTATTGAGTGCACCCAATCAGCCCCAGCATTTT.

This chain uses TRBV4-3 with TRBJ2-3, with 8 bases fitting TRBD2. The CDR3 covers 15 residues. The V segment lost 4 bases and the J segment 3 bases; nucleotides outside the gene matches: 6. The germline V gene encodes CDR1 LGHNA and CDR2 YSLEER. Here the CDR3 reads CASSPRSGSTDTQYF. CDR3 nucleotide sequence: TGCGCCAGCAGCCCTCGAAGCGGGAGTACAGATACGCAGTATTTT.

The chain links TRBV5-1 to TRBJ2-7, with a weak D call TRBD2 (6 bases). Germline V CDR1 and CDR2: SGHRS, YFSETQ. The V end was cut by 0 bases, the J end by 5 bases, with 15 bases between. The CDR3 has 15 amino acids. The CDR3 DNA is TGCGCCAGCAGCTTGGCCTCGGGGGAACAGAACGAGCAGTACTTC. Its protein is CASSLASGEQNEQYF.

A single count supports this clone. This chain uses TRBV28 with TRBJ1-1; perhaps TRBD1 as D (5 bases). V was trimmed by 6 bases and J by 1 base, leaving 12 bases between them. CDR3 length equals 14 residues. Germline-derived CDR1 and CDR2 are MDHEN and SYDVKM. CDR3 amino acids: CASRLGLSNTEAFF. CDR3 coding DNA: TGTGCCAGCAGACTGGGACTGTCGAACACTGAAGCTTTCTTT.

This clone was detected only once. The J gene is TRBJ2-1, the V gene TRBV27, with 7 bases aligning to TRBD1. CDR1 is MNHEY, CDR2 SMNVEV, per germline (reference sequence). The CDR3 is 13 residues long. J was trimmed by 5 bases and V by 6 bases; bases with no gene match: 4. CDR3 coding DNA: TGTGCCAGCAGACCCGGGACAGACAATGAGCAGTTCTTC. Protein product: CASRPGTDNEQFF.

This clone was seen a single time. The rearrangement links TRBV9 to TRBJ1-1; the D is unclear. V lost 1 base to trimming and J lost 5 bases, with 12 bases between them. This CDR3 has 14 residues. Germline values: CDR1 SGDLS, CDR2 YYNGEE. Here the CDR3 DNA reads TGTGCCAGCAGCGTACTCCCTCGAGGAACTGAAGCTTTCTTT. Translation gives CASSVLPRGTEAFF.

The chain links TRBV20-1 to TRBJ2-1, with D unresolved. Germline-derived CDR1 and CDR2 are DFQATT and SNEGSKA (reference sequence). Trimming pared 4 bases from V and 4 bases from J, leaving 5 bases between. CDR3 size: 11 residues. In DNA form, the CDR3 reads TGCAGTGCTACGAGATACAATGAGCAGTTCTTC. It translates to CSATRYNEQFF.

The rearrangement links TRBV11-3 to TRBJ2-7; D uncertain. CDR3 length: 14 residues. V was pared by 6 bases and J by 0 bases, with 12 bases between. Germline loops: CDR1 SGHNT, CDR2 YENEEA. The CDR3 nucleotides are TGTGCCAGCAGTCTGCAGTTAAGCTCCTACGAGCAGTACTTC. Its translation: CASSLQLSSYEQYF.